These 5 T cell receptor beta chains share one sample of origin, sequenced in a study of human T cells and chemical hapten exposure. The time point was: patch test 1, 2 weeks after DPC sensitization. As for treatment: therapeutic diphenylcyclopropenone sensitization with weekly scalp DPC. TCRdb fed the RACE reads into MiXCR, producing one record per CDR3 protein. The table shows roughly 120,000 distinct CDR3 sequences, with about 12% occurring only once. The starting material was whole blood, obtained in connection with sensitization to the hapten diphenylcyclopropenone (DPC). The origin of the receptors is a woman between 50 and 59 years old with alopecia areata. Some clones in this sample may be carry-over from other donors' samples.

The table lists this clonotype with a few counts. The chain joins TRBV20-1 to TRBJ1-5; D is unresolved. Germline values: CDR1 DFQATT, CDR2 SNEGSKA (reference sequence). The V end lost 3 bases, the J end lost 1 base, and 7 bases lay between the germline ends. The CDR3 length is 13 residues. CDR3 protein: CSAREASNQPQHF. DNA of the CDR3: TGCAGTGCTAGGGAGGCAAGCAATCAGCCCCAGCATTTT.

This clonotype was counted a few times. The rearrangement joins TRBV5-6 to TRBJ2-3, with D maybe TRBD2 (6 bases). This CDR3 contains 14 residues. The ends were cut back, 4 bases at V and 5 bases at J, with 14 bases in the middle. Germline V lookup: CDR1 SGHDT, CDR2 YYEEEE. DNA for the CDR3: TGTGCCAGCAGCGGGAACAGGAGGGGAGATACGCAGTATTTT. Amino acid sequence: CASSGNRRGDTQYF.

A few counts support this clonotype. The chain links TRBV27 to TRBJ2-3; 15 nucleotides agree with TRBD2. This CDR3 contains 17 residues. V gave up 2 bases and J gave up 5 bases; unmatched junction bases: 5. Germline V gene data show CDR1 as MNHEY and CDR2 as SMNVEV (reference sequence). CDR3 protein: CASSLTGLAGGGDTQYF. CDR3 bases: TGTGCCAGCAGTTTAACGGGACTAGCGGGGGGTGGAGATACGCAGTATTTT.

This rearrangement joins TRBV4-1 to TRBJ2-5, with 9 positions matching TRBD1. Germline lookup yields CDR1 MGHRA and CDR2 YSYEKL. The CDR3 contains 18 residues. V lost 9 bases to trimming and J lost 4 bases; unmatched junction nucleotides: 21. Written as DNA, the CDR3 is TGCGCCAGAGCAGGGGGGACACACAGGGGGCCCTTGAGAGAGACCCAGTACTTC. Translated, it gives CARAGGTHRGPLRETQYF.

This clonotype was found a few times. This sequence joins TRBV5-4 and TRBJ2-3; D call uncertain. CDR1 and CDR2 from the germline V gene are SGHNT and YYREEE (reference sequence). The V end was cut by 0 bases, the J end by 5 bases, with 7 bases between. The CDR3 runs 13 residues. CDR3 sequence (DNA): TGTGCCAGCAGCTTGGCCTGGGAAGATACGCAGTATTTT. Translated, it gives CASSLAWEDTQYF.